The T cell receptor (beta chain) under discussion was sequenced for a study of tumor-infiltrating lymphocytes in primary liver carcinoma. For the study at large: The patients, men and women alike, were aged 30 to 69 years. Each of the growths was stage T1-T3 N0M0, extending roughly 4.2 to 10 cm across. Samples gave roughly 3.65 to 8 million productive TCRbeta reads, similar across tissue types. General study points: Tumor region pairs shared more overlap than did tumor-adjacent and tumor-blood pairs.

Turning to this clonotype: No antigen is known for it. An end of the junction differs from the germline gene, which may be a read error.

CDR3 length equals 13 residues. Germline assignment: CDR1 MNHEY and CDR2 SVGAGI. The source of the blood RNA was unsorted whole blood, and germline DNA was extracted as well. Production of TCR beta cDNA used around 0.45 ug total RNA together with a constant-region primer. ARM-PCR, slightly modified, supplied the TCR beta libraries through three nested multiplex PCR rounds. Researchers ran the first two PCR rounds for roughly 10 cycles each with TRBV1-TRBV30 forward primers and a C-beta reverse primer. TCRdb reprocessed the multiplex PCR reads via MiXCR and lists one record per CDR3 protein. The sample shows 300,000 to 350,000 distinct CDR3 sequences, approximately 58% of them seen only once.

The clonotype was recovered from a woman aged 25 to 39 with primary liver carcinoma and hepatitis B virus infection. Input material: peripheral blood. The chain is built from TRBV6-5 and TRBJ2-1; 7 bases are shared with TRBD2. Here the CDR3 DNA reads TGTGCCAGCATTTACCCGGCGGGGGATGAGCAGTTCTTC. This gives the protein CASIYPAGDEQFF.